What follows are 28 T cell receptor beta chains derived from one specimen sequenced in a study of T cells expressing NK-cell markers. TCRdb reprocessed the 5' RACE reads and reports one entry per CDR3 protein, with no DNA. The sample totals under 500,000 distinct CDR3 sequences; its top ten clones hold 7.3%. The sample was blood T cells: a sorted CD56 or NKG2C T cell subset, CD4+ or CD8+ T cells, or bulk PBMC T cells (not recorded which). Every receptor here comes from a woman aged 18 to 75 in good health.

The chain joins TRBV27 to TRBJ2-1; the TRBD1 assignment by TCRdb is unverifiable without DNA. CDR3 length: 12 residues. From germline, CDR1 is MNHEY and CDR2 SMNVEV (reference sequence). CDR3 sequence reads: CATAGQGDEQFF.

The chain is built from TRBV20-1 and TRBJ1-2; TCRdb returns TRBD1, unconfirmable since there is no DNA. The CDR3 runs 13 residues. Germline values: CDR1 DFQATT, CDR2 SNEGSKA (reference sequence). CDR3 protein: CSALPGQGYGYTF.

V gene TRBV7-6 combines with J gene TRBJ1-1; with no DNA, the TCRdb D assignment of TRBD1 cannot be verified. Germline V gene lookup returns CDR1 SGHVS and CDR2 FNYEAQ. The CDR3 runs to 16 residues. The CDR3 sequence is CASSLGAGAMNTEAFF.

The chain is built from TRBV12-3 or TRBV12-4 and TRBJ1-2; TCRdb lists TRBD1, though no DNA is available to test this call. The CDR3 sequence is 14 residues long. The CDR3 sequence is CASSPTGMDYGYTF.

This sequence joins TRBV7-2 and TRBJ1-1; TCRdb outputs TRBD1, but without DNA this stays unchecked. Germline V gene sequence: CDR1 SGHTA, CDR2 FQGNSA. This CDR3 contains 14 residues. The CDR3 region is CASSPDRTYTEAFF.

The chain couples TRBV29-1 to TRBJ1-1. This CDR3 is 13 amino acids long. Germline V lookup: CDR1 SQVTM, CDR2 ANQGSEA. This CDR3 reads CSVEPGMNTEAFF.

The chain joins TRBV19 to TRBJ2-1; TCRdb designates TRBD2, a call that cannot be tested without DNA. The CDR3 is 15 amino acids. Germline V CDR1 and CDR2: LNHDA, SQIVND (reference sequence). The chain's CDR3 is CASSITSGFYNEQFF.

This chain joins TRBV20-1 and TRBJ2-7; there is no DNA to check the TCRdb D call of TRBD2. This CDR3 comprises 14 residues. Germline lookup yields CDR1 DFQATT and CDR2 SNEGSKA (reference sequence). This CDR3 reads CSASTSGVPYEQYF.

The chain links TRBV6-5 to TRBJ1-4; TCRdb selects TRBD1, and the lack of DNA leaves this call unchecked. This CDR3 comprises 17 residues. CDR1 and CDR2 from the germline V gene are MNHEY and SVGAGI. This chain's CDR3 is CASSFTGGAATNEKLFF.

The chain has TRBV10-3 and TRBJ2-2. The CDR3 spans 13 residues. Looked up from germline, CDR1 is ENHRY and CDR2 is SYGVKD. The CDR3 reads CAISGGDTGELFF.

This chain uses TRBV30 with TRBJ1-2; TCRdb lists TRBD1, though no DNA is available to test this call. Germline V gene sequence: CDR1 GTSNPN, CDR2 SVGIG (reference sequence). This CDR3 comprises 17 residues. Here the CDR3 reads CAWSAILQGRAPYGYTF.

The chain employs TRBV7-9 and TRBJ2-1; without DNA, the TCRdb call of TRBD2 cannot be checked. The CDR3 runs to 16 residues. Germline CDR1 SEHNR, CDR2 FQNEAQ (reference sequence). CDR3 sequence reads: CASSSGGTSRGNEQFF.

This sequence joins TRBV5-1 and TRBJ2-1; the D call from TCRdb, TRBD2, cannot be confirmed without DNA. CDR3 length: 18 residues. Germline V gene data show CDR1 as SGHRS and CDR2 as YFSETQ. CDR3 sequence: CASSPGGSGTSTTNEQFF.

The V gene is TRBV20-1, the J gene TRBJ2-1; TCRdb's D call, TRBD2, is unchecked because there is no DNA. The CDR3 loop spans 15 amino acids. Germline V gene sequence: CDR1 DFQATT, CDR2 SNEGSKA (reference sequence). The CDR3 reads CSASNPGGSGREQFF.

This chain joins TRBV20-1 and TRBJ2-1; TCRdb's assignment of TRBD2 cannot be checked, as there is no DNA. The CDR3 totals 17 residues. Per germline, CDR1 DFQATT and CDR2 SNEGSKA (reference sequence). Here the CDR3 reads CSAGGLAGPSSYNEQFF.

The rearrangement links TRBV6-2 or TRBV6-3 to TRBJ1-5. Germline values: CDR1 MNHEY, CDR2 SVGEGT. The CDR3 is 11 residues long. Here the CDR3 reads CASGVGQPQHF.

The chain combines TRBV20-1 with TRBJ1-1; without DNA, the TCRdb call of TRBD1 cannot be checked. The CDR3 has 16 amino acids. CDR1 DFQATT and CDR2 SNEGSKA come from the germline V gene (reference sequence). The CDR3: CSARDSGQGVNTEAFF.

The V call is TRBV7-6, the J call TRBJ2-3; TCRdb returns TRBD1, unconfirmable since there is no DNA. Germline-derived CDR1 and CDR2 are SGHVS and FNYEAQ. The CDR3 spans 15 residues. CDR3 region: CASSSTGGSTDTQYF.

The V and J genes are TRBV4-3 and TRBJ2-1; there is no DNA to check the TCRdb D call of TRBD1. CDR1 and CDR2 from the germline V gene are LGHNA and YSLEER. This CDR3 comprises 16 residues. The CDR3 protein is CASSQAVTGDYNEQFF.

The chain joins TRBV6-1 to TRBJ2-1; TCRdb returns TRBD2, unconfirmable since there is no DNA. The CDR3 spans 13 residues. Per germline, CDR1 MNHNS and CDR2 SASEGT. The CDR3 here is CASSLARAGEQFF.

The chain is built from TRBV6-1 and TRBJ1-2; TCRdb lists TRBD1, though no DNA is available to test this call. CDR1 MNHNS and CDR2 SASEGT come from the germline V gene. This CDR3 comprises 15 residues. This CDR3 reads CASSPLGGALDGYTF.

The chain joins TRBV12-5 to TRBJ2-1. Germline CDR1 LGHNT, CDR2 FRNRAP. This CDR3 contains 13 residues. The CDR3 spells CASGHPAAGEQFF.

J is TRBJ2-1 and V is TRBV29-1. The CDR3 spans 17 residues. The germline V gene encodes CDR1 SQVTM and CDR2 ANQGSEA. CDR3 sequence: CSVRSSFWDDPNNEQFF.

V gene TRBV20-1 combines with J gene TRBJ1-1. The CDR3 runs 16 residues. Germline loops: CDR1 DFQATT, CDR2 SNEGSKA (reference sequence). CDR3 residues: CSARSEYGASFTEAFF.

The V gene is TRBV5-1, the J gene TRBJ2-7; TCRdb gives TRBD1 as the D gene, but with no DNA this cannot be confirmed. Germline lookup yields CDR1 SGHRS and CDR2 YFSETQ. The CDR3 sequence is 14 residues long. The chain's CDR3 is CASSTGQTSYEQYF.

The chain joins TRBV20-1 to TRBJ1-1; TCRdb's assignment of TRBD1 cannot be checked, as there is no DNA. Germline CDR1 is DFQATT and CDR2 is SNEGSKA (reference sequence). The CDR3 sequence is 14 residues long. CDR3 in amino acids: CSARAGGGNTEAFF.

The rearrangement joins TRBV12-3 or TRBV12-4 to TRBJ1-1. The CDR3 is 11 amino acids. This CDR3 reads CASSLGRGAFF.

The V call is TRBV12-3 or TRBV12-4, the J call TRBJ2-3; TCRdb returns TRBD2, unconfirmable since there is no DNA. The CDR3 has 16 amino acids. The CDR3 sequence: CASSLAQGRVTDTQYF.